These T cell receptor beta chains were read from a single sample in a study of shared clonotypes between healthy human individuals. The protocol was immunoSEQ multiplex PCR, while the TCRdb copy is restricted to in-frame clones and leaves out a portion. This sample has about 2 million clones, with 85% to 95% found just once. The sample comprised naive CD4+ T cells sorted from blood. Every receptor here comes from a man between 18 and 35 years old in good health. Both conserved end residues are part of each CDR3. Clone size, where shown, is once, few, many, or a class for clones that have expanded.

TRBJ2-5,.,TRBV15,CATSREVRLAEETQYF
TRBJ2-4,.,TRBV28,CASRTGGLDIQYF
TRBJ2-7,.,TRBV27,CASSPGGARAEQYF
TRBJ2-4,once,TRBV5-1,CASSREPGTKNIQYF
TRBJ2-2,.,TRBV5-4,CASSSKGGHPNTGELFF
TRBJ1-6,.,TRBV9,CASSVAAGANSPLHF
TRBJ2-7,.,TRBV28,CASSIVSKKTGNSYEQYF
TRBJ1-1,.,TRBV6-5,CASTGTANTEAFF
TRBJ2-3,.,TRBV2,CASSYSGRLTDTQYF
TRBJ1-3,.,TRBV6-6,CASSTREAGGTTIYF
TRBJ1-6,.,TRBV28,CASSLFPASYNSPLHF
TRBJ2-1,.,TRBV7-9,CASSLGSGGTSGNEQFF
TRBJ2-7,.,TRBV10-3,CAISESLGGRGYEQYF
TRBJ1-4,.,TRBV4-3,CASSQGSEKLFF
TRBJ2-2,.,TRBV10-1,CASSESRAGTGELFF
TRBJ2-5,once,TRBV7-9,CASTPGGEETQYF
TRBJ1-2,once,TRBV19,CASSSEPSGGYTF
TRBJ2-5,.,TRBV10-2,CASIGGSQETQYF
TRBJ2-7,.,TRBV7-8,CASSFRDSGAGYEQYF
TRBJ1-4,.,TRBV30,CAWRGNEKLFF
TRBJ2-3,.,TRBV7-2,CASSRQREGSLLSTDTQYF
TRBJ2-7,.,TRBV9,CASSVDGTPYEQYF
TRBJ2-3,.,TRBV5-1,CASSTTGVPTDTQYF